The entry that follows covers one T cell receptor (beta chain) sequence. The data originate from a study of blood T cell repertoires in COVID-19. The V end lost 11 bases, the J end lost 2 bases, and 12 bases lay between the germline ends. Germline CDR1 reads ENHRY; CDR2 reads SYGVKD. The CDR3 length is 12 residues. Produced via immunoSEQ multiplex PCR; TCRdb's table is partial and in-frame only. The sample lists approximately 100,000 clones, roughly 91% occurring once. The receptor comes from a human donor with acute or convalescent COVID-19. The donor label of this sample is uncertain. Specimen: peripheral blood. The chain has TRBV10-3 and TRBJ1-2; tentatively, D is TRBD1 (6 bases). CDR3 nucleotides: TGTGCCTGCAGGGGTCTAAACTATGGCTACACCTTC. It codes for CACRGLNYGYTF.